Listed here are 7 T cell receptor beta chains from one sample, sequenced in a study of T cells after posttransplantation cyclophosphamide. Measured with immunoSEQ multiplex PCR; TCRdb has only the in-frame clones, and not every one. The table has 42,000 or so clones, roughly 87% seen once. Busulfan-fludarabine conditioning, marrow transplant, and cyclophosphamide on days +3 and +4 were administered. Specimen: PBMCs, collected 55 to 70 days after allogeneic stem cell transplant with posttransplant cyclophosphamide. The receptor set was obtained from a male patient between 60 and 69 years old who received an allogeneic stem cell transplant from a related donor and was CMV-positive. Some T cells could come from the graft donor.

The chain combines TRBV2 with TRBJ1-5; 7 bases map to TRBD1. Germline CDR1 and CDR2: SNHLY and FYNNEI. The CDR3 is 15 residues long. V lost 7 bases, J lost 6 bases, and 12 bases stayed unmatched. The CDR3, as DNA: TGTGCCAGCACCGAAACCGACAGGGTTGGTCAGCCCCAGCATTTT. Protein: CASTETDRVGQPQHF.

This chain links TRBV11-2 with TRBJ2-1, with 9 bases identical to TRBD2. The CDR3 is 15 residues long. The germline CDR1 and CDR2 sequences are SGHAT and FQNNGV. Trimming at V came to 1 base and at J to 9 bases, leaving 7 bases not matched to a gene. CDR3 loop: CASSLVRGGLSEQFF. The CDR3 region has the DNA TGTGCCAGCAGCTTAGTGCGGGGGGGCCTTAGTGAGCAGTTCTTC.

This clone came up once. The rearrangement joins TRBV6-5 to TRBJ1-1; tentative D call: TRBD1 (6 bases). This CDR3 has 13 residues. V was cut by 7 bases and J by 1 base, with 10 bases left in between. CDR1 and CDR2 from the germline V gene are MNHEY and SVGAGI. Written as DNA, the CDR3 is TGTGCCAGCACCCCACAGGGGAACACTGAAGCTTTCTTT. This encodes CASTPQGNTEAFF.

The chain joins TRBV30 to TRBJ1-4; 10 bases map to TRBD1. V was clipped by 7 bases and J by 6 bases; unmatched bases: 14. The V gene's germline CDR1 is GTSNPN and CDR2 SVGIG (reference sequence). The CDR3 extends over 16 amino acids. CDR3 DNA: TGTGCCTCGATTGGTGGGACAGGGGAAATTTATGAAAAACTGTTTTTT. This codes for CASIGGTGEIYEKLFF.

The rearrangement joins TRBV9 to TRBJ1-3; possible D gene TRBD1, 6 bases. The CDR3 totals 15 residues. V lost 3 bases and J 2 bases, leaving 12 bases between the germline ends. CDR1 is SGDLS and CDR2 is YYNGEE in the germline V gene. In DNA form, the CDR3 reads TGTGCCAGCAGCGGATCGGACAGACCTGGAAACACCATATATTTT. Protein sequence: CASSGSDRPGNTIYF.

The CDR3 DNA reads as TGTGCCAGCAGCGTAGAAGGGGGACAGATCACAGATACGCAGTATTTT. This encodes CASSVEGGQITDTQYF. V and J are TRBV9 and TRBJ2-3, with 7 bases that match TRBD1. Trimming cost V 0 bases and J 2 bases; bases outside gene matches: 6. The CDR3 consists of 16 residues. Germline V gives CDR1 SGDLS, CDR2 YYNGEE.

Here the CDR3 reads CASSFRVGNTEAFF. The CDR3 coding sequence is TGTGCCAGCAGTTTCAGGGTCGGGAACACTGAAGCTTTCTTT. V and J are TRBV27 and TRBJ1-1, with a tentative D call TRBD1 (5 bases). Germline values: CDR1 MNHEY, CDR2 SMNVEV (reference sequence). Trimming left V 3 bases short and J 1 base short, with 9 bases between. The CDR3 extends over 14 amino acids.